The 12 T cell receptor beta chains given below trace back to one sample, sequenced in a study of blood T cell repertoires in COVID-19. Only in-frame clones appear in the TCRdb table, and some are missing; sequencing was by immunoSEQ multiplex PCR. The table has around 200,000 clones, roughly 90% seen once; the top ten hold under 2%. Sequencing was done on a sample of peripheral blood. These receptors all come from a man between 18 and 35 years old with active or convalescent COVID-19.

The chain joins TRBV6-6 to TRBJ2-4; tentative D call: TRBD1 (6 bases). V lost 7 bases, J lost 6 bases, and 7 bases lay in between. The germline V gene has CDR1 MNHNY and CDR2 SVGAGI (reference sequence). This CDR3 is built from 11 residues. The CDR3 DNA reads TGTGCCAGCACGACAGGAAACATTCAGTACTTC. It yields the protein CASTTGNIQYF.

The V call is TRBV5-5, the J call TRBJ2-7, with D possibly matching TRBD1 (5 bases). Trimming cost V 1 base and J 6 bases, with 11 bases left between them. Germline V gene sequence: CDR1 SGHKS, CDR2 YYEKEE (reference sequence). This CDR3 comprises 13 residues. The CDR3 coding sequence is TGTGCCAGCAGCTTGTCGACAGTGCGCGAGCAGTACTTC. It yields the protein CASSLSTVREQYF.

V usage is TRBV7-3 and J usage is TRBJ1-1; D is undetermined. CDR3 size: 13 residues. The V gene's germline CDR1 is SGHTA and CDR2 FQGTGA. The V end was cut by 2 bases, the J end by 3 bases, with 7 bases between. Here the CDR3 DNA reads TGTGCCAGCAGCTTAGGCCAGTACACTGAAGCTTTCTTT. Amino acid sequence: CASSLGQYTEAFF.

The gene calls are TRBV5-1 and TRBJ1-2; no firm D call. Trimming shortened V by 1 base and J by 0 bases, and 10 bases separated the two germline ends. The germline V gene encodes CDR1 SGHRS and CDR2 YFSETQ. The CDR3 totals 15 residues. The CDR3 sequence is CASSLYGSSNYGYTF. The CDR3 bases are TGCGCCAGCAGCTTGTACGGGTCCTCTAACTATGGCTACACCTTC.

CDR3 residues: CASSQQAYNSPLHF. In DNA, the CDR3 is TGTGCCAGCAGTCAACAGGCGTATAATTCACCCCTCCACTTT. The V call is TRBV6-5, the J call TRBJ1-6; possibly TRBD1 for D (5 bases). The V end lost 5 bases, the J end lost 4 bases, and 9 bases lay between the germline ends. CDR1 and CDR2 (germline): MNHEY, SVGAGI. The CDR3 runs 14 residues.

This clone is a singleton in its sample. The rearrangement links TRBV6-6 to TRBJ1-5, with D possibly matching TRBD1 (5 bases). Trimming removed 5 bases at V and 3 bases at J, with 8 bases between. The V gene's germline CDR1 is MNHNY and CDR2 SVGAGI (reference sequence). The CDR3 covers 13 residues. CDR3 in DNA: TGTGCCAGCAGTCGACAGATCAATCAGCCCCAGCATTTT. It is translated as CASSRQINQPQHF.

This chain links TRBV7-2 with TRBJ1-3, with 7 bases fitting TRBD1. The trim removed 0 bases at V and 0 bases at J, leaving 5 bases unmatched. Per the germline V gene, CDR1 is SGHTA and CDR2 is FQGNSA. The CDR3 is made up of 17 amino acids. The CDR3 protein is CASSLADRELSGNTIYF. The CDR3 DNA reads TGTGCCAGCAGCTTAGCCGACAGGGAACTCTCTGGAAACACCATATATTTT.

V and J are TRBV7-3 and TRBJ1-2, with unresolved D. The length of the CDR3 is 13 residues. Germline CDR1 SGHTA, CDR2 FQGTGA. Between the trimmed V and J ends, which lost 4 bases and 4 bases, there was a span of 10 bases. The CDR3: CASSSTVGYGYTF. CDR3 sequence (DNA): TGTGCCAGCAGCTCCACCGTCGGCTATGGCTACACCTTC.

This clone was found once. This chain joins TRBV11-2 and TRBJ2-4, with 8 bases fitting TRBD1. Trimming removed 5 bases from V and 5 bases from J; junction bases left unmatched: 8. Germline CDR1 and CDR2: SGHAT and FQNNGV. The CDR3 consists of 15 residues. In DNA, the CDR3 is TGTGCCAGCAGCCAGAGGATACAGGGGGAAAACATTCAGTACTTC. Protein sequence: CASSQRIQGENIQYF.

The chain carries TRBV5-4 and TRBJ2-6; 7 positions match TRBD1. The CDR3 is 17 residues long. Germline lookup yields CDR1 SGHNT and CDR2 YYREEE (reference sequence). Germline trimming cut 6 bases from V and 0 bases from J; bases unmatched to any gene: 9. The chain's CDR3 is CASKPGQPLSGANVLTF. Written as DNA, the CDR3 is TGTGCCAGCAAACCGGGACAGCCCCTCTCTGGGGCCAACGTCCTGACTTTC.

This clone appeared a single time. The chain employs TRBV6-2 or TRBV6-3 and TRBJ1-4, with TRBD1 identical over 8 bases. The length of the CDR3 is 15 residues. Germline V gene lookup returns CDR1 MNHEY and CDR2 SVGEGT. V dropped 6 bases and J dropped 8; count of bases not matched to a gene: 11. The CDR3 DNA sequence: TGTGCCAGCAGCGGAAGGACAGGGTCGAACGAAAAACTGTTTTTT. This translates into CASSGRTGSNEKLFF.

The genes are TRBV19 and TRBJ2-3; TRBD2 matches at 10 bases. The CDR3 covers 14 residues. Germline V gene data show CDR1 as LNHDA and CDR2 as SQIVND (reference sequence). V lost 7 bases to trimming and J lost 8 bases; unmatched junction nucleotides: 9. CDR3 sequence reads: CASNQAGGHSTQYF. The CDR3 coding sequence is TGTGCCAGTAACCAAGCGGGGGGGCATAGTACGCAGTATTTT.